Listed below are T cell receptor beta chains from one sample, sequenced in a study of shared clonotypes between healthy human individuals. Profiling relied on immunoSEQ multiplex PCR, and the TCRdb table lists in-frame clones only, not all of them. The sample lists roughly 480,000 clones, 79% occurring once. The sequencing sample was made of PBMCs. The receptor source for this set is a woman between 40 and 55 years old in good health. Some clones in this sample may be carry-over from other donors' samples. CDR3s include the opening cysteine and the closing phenylalanine or tryptophan. The D gene is left open where the match is weak. Clone size is shown for a subset of rows, as once, few, many or a class of expanded clone.

clone_size	j_call	cdr3_length	v_call	d_call	cdr3_nt	cdr3_aa
few	TRBJ2-1	14	TRBV11-3	NA	TGTGCCAGCAGCTCGGAGGGCCGTTACAATGAGCAGTTCTTC	CASSSEGRYNEQFF
NA	TRBJ2-7	11	TRBV20-1	TRBD2	TGCAGTGCGATGGGACTACTTGAGCAGTACTTC	CSAMGLLEQYF
NA	TRBJ2-2	19	TRBV18	TRBD2	TGTGCCAGCTCACGACAGAGGACTAGCGGGAGGGAGAACACCGGGGAGCTGTTTTTT	CASSRQRTSGRENTGELFF
many	TRBJ1-2	14	TRBV18	NA	TGTGCCAGCTCACCAACCCCAGGGGCAGGAGGCTACACCTTC	CASSPTPGAGGYTF
NA	TRBJ2-7	12	TRBV29-1	NA	TGCAGCGTTGTGACAGACACCTACGAGCAGTACTTC	CSVVTDTYEQYF
medium-sized	TRBJ2-7	17	TRBV11-2	TRBD2	TGTGCCAGCAGCATAGAACTAGCGGGGAGTGGGAGGGACGAGCAGTACTTC	CASSIELAGSGRDEQYF
NA	TRBJ2-3	15	TRBV7-3	TRBD2	TGTGCCAGCAGCTTACGGGGCGGGAGGGCAGATACGCAGTATTTT	CASSLRGGRADTQYF
NA	TRBJ2-1	18	TRBV5-1	NA	TGCGCCAGCAGCTTGGAATTATGGGGCCGCCCCTTGGCAGATGAGCAGTTCTTC	CASSLELWGRPLADEQFF
NA	TRBJ1-3	17	TRBV4-1	NA	TGCGCCAGCAGCCAAGCGCCAACGGGGGCCTCTGGAAACACCATATATTTT	CASSQAPTGASGNTIYF
once	TRBJ2-2	19	TRBV7-9	NA	TGTGCCAGCATCCCCGTCTTCCCGTATCGGGACCTAATCACCGGGGAGCTGTTTTTT	CASIPVFPYRDLITGELFF
once	TRBJ1-1	16	TRBV6-5	NA	TGTGCCAGCAGTTACGCTCGGAGGACAGTGAACACTGAAGCTTTCTTT	CASSYARRTVNTEAFF
NA	TRBJ1-5	13	TRBV6-1	NA	TGTGCCAGCAGTGAAGCGCGGGTGCAGCCCCAGCATTTT	CASSEARVQPQHF
NA	TRBJ1-2	16	TRBV10-3	NA	TGTGCCACCTATGATCAGAGCACCGGGCTCATCTATGGCTACACCTTC	CATYDQSTGLIYGYTF
NA	TRBJ2-6	13	TRBV30	NA	TGTGCCTGGGCAGGCTCTGGGGCCAACGTCCTGACTTTC	CAWAGSGANVLTF
few	TRBJ1-5	13	TRBV2	NA	TGTGCCGGTTCGCGAGGTGCCAGGGGGCCCCAGCATTTT	CAGSRGARGPQHF
NA	TRBJ2-2	14	TRBV28	NA	TGTGCCAGCAGTTTCCGGGGATTCACCGGGGAGCTGTTTTTT	CASSFRGFTGELFF
NA	TRBJ1-1	11	TRBV28	NA	TGTGCCAGCGAGCAGAACACTGAAGCTTTCTTT	CASEQNTEAFF
NA	TRBJ2-7	15	TRBV6-5	NA	TGTGCCAGCAGTTACTCGGTCTGGGATTCCTACGAGCAGTACTTC	CASSYSVWDSYEQYF
NA	TRBJ2-1	17	TRBV27	TRBD2	TGTGCCAGCAGTAGGAGACTAGCGGGACAGGCCTACAATGAGCAGTTCTTC	CASSRRLAGQAYNEQFF
once	TRBJ2-2	15	TRBV12-5	NA	TGTGCTAGTGGTTTTTCCCCCGCGAACACCGGGGAGCTGTTTTTT	CASGFSPANTGELFF
NA	TRBJ1-5	14	TRBV2	TRBD1	TGTGCCAGCAGTTGGGACAGGGGACGACAGCCCCAGCATTTT	CASSWDRGRQPQHF
NA	TRBJ2-7	13	TRBV9	TRBD1	TGTGCCAGCAGCCCCCGGACAGGCGGCGAGCAGTACTTC	CASSPRTGGEQYF
NA	TRBJ2-7	14	TRBV5-1	TRBD1	TGCGCCAGCAGCCGACTACAGGGGGCCTACGAGCAGTACTTC	CASSRLQGAYEQYF
many	TRBJ2-3	13	TRBV19	TRBD1	TGTGCCACCTCCAGGGGGAGCGCAGATACGCAGTATTTT	CATSRGSADTQYF
NA	TRBJ2-2	15	TRBV5-1	NA	TGCGCCAGCAGCTTGGCTCGGGGGAACACCGGGGAGCTGTTTTTT	CASSLARGNTGELFF
NA	TRBJ2-1	16	TRBV7-2	TRBD2	TGTGCCAGCAGCTTAGTTGGGCTAGCGGGTGGCAATGAGCAGTTCTTC	CASSLVGLAGGNEQFF
NA	TRBJ1-5	15	TRBV30	NA	TGTGCCTGGGGTCCTAGACAGTCATGGGGACAGCCCCAGCATTTT	CAWGPRQSWGQPQHF
NA	TRBJ2-7	16	TRBV4-1	TRBD2	TGCGCCAGCAGCCAAGGACTAGCGGGAGGAAGGTACGAGCAGTACTTC	CASSQGLAGGRYEQYF
NA	TRBJ2-3	13	TRBV7-2	NA	TGTGCCAGCAGCTTGGAAAGGGCAGATACGCAGTATTTT	CASSLERADTQYF
NA	TRBJ2-3	16	TRBV5-1	TRBD2	TGCGCCAGCAGCGGGGGGCCGGGACTAGCGGAAGATACGCAGTATTTT	CASSGGPGLAEDTQYF
NA	TRBJ1-2	12	TRBV6-5	NA	TGTGCCAGCAGGGGACACAACTATGGCTACACCTTC	CASRGHNYGYTF
NA	TRBJ2-7	14	TRBV6-5	NA	TGTGCCACCCGGCGGGATAAGGGGATGAGAGAGCAGTACTTC	CATRRDKGMREQYF
NA	TRBJ2-1	15	TRBV4-3	TRBD2	TGCGCCAGCAGCCAAGGGTGGCGGGAGGGCAATGAGCAGTTCTTC	CASSQGWREGNEQFF
NA	TRBJ1-4	14	TRBV7-9	NA	TGTGCCAGCAGCCGACCGGGGACCGCGGAAAAACTGTTTTTT	CASSRPGTAEKLFF
NA	TRBJ2-1	13	TRBV7-2	NA	TGTGCCAGTTCTGAATGGGGCAGTCCGGCGCAGTTCTTC	CASSEWGSPAQFF
once	TRBJ2-3	13	TRBV5-1	NA	TGCGCCAGCAGACCCCAGGAGGGAAATACGCAGTATTTT	CASRPQEGNTQYF
once	TRBJ2-2	17	TRBV30	TRBD2	TGTGCCTGGAGTGTTCCAGCGGGAGTCGCGAACACCGGGGAGCTGTTTTTT	CAWSVPAGVANTGELFF
NA	TRBJ2-1	14	TRBV5-4	NA	TGTGCCAGCAGCTGGGACTGGATTGACAATGAGCAGTTCTTC	CASSWDWIDNEQFF
NA	TRBJ2-1	16	TRBV5-1	NA	TGCGCCAGCAGCTTCCTTACTGAGAGCTCCTACAATGAGCAGTTCTTC	CASSFLTESSYNEQFF
NA	TRBJ2-3	13	TRBV6-1	TRBD2	TGTGCCAGCAGTGAAACTCTAGCGGGAGGTGGGTATTTT	CASSETLAGGGYF
NA	TRBJ2-5	14	TRBV19	TRBD1	TGTGCCAGTAGTACCGGGACAGGGAGGAAGACCCAGTACTTC	CASSTGTGRKTQYF
NA	TRBJ2-2	16	TRBV11-3	NA	TGTGCCAGCAGCTTGGGGTCCAGGGTAGCTCCCGGGGAGCTGTTTTTT	CASSLGSRVAPGELFF
many	TRBJ2-2	16	TRBV2	NA	TGTGCCAGCAGCCACGGGGCGGGAACGAACACCGGGGAGCTGTTTTTT	CASSHGAGTNTGELFF
NA	TRBJ1-4	14	TRBV18	TRBD1	TGTGCCAGCTCACCAGGACAGGGGGGTGAAAAACTGTTTTTT	CASSPGQGGEKLFF
NA	TRBJ2-5	15	TRBV29-1	NA	TGCAGCGTTGACATACACAGGGTTCCACAAGAGACCCAGTACTTC	CSVDIHRVPQETQYF
NA	TRBJ2-7	16	TRBV4-3	TRBD2	TGCGCCAGCAGCCAAGACGTACTAGCGGGAACATACGAGCAGTACTTC	CASSQDVLAGTYEQYF
NA	TRBJ2-1	13	TRBV5-4	NA	TGTGCCAGCAGCCAAGATGCAAGCGGGCAGCAGTTCTTC	CASSQDASGQQFF
NA	TRBJ2-7	14	TRBV15	NA	TGTGCCACCAGCAGGGGGACTGATAACTACGAGCAGTACTTC	CATSRGTDNYEQYF
NA	TRBJ1-2	13	TRBV6-1	TRBD1	TGTGCCAGCAGCGTGGGACAGAACTATGGCTACACCTTC	CASSVGQNYGYTF
NA	TRBJ2-3	14	TRBV25-1	NA	TGTGCCAGCAGTGATCCCCGGAGGACAGATACGCAGTATTTT	CASSDPRRTDTQYF
NA	TRBJ2-1	15	TRBV2	NA	TGTGCCAGCAGTGAGACGGGAGTTAGGGACAATGAGCAGTTCTTC	CASSETGVRDNEQFF
NA	TRBJ2-7	14	TRBV27	TRBD2	TGTGCCAGCAGCCGGGGACTAGCACCCTACGAGCAGTACTTC	CASSRGLAPYEQYF
few	TRBJ2-2	16	TRBV15	TRBD1	TGTGCCACCAGCAGAGGCGACAGGGGATCGGACGGGGAGCTGTTTTTT	CATSRGDRGSDGELFF
NA	TRBJ1-4	16	TRBV15	NA	TGTGCCACCACCTCTCAACGACGTCGGACTAATGAAAAACTGTTTTTT	CATTSQRRRTNEKLFF
NA	TRBJ2-7	13	TRBV15	NA	TGTGCCACCAGGGCGCCCGTTTCCTACGAGCAGTACTTC	CATRAPVSYEQYF
NA	TRBJ1-1	12	TRBV6-1	NA	TGTGCCAGCACCCCCAGAGCGCGTGAAGCTTTCTTT	CASTPRAREAFF